This entry concerns a single T cell receptor beta chain. No antigen is known for it. The sample originates from a study of Ad26.COV2.S vaccination and SARS-CoV-2 variants. As for the study in general: Donor joined the COV1001 Ad26.COV2.S trial arm. The vaccine Ad26.COV2.S was put into the muscle once, or twice with 56 days between. Findings and caveats of the study: Vaccine and placebo recipients had similar non-spike TCR breadth.

Germline CDR1 LNHDA, CDR2 SQIVND (reference sequence). V was trimmed by 7 bases and J by 6 bases, leaving 9 bases between them. This CDR3 has 11 residues. Clones were sequenced by immunoSEQ multiplex PCR, and TCRdb holds only the in-frame ones, with some missing. The table has about 350,000 clones, around nine tenths seen once; the top ten hold around 10%. Treatment given: around 19 received Ad26.COV2.S at low or high dose, single or two shots; about 5 received placebo; per-sample allocation not given. The study sampled participants on day 63 after the first vaccine or placebo injection. An Ad26 vector carrying the Wuhan-strain SARS-CoV-2 spike served as the vaccine.

This material consisted of peripheral blood, taken in a trial of Ad26.COV2.S vaccine versus placebo. This TCR was recovered from a person aged 18-60 years who received the Ad26.COV2.S COVID-19 vaccine or a placebo. The chain recombines TRBV19 with TRBJ1-2; possibly TRBD1 for D (5 bases). The CDR3 protein is CASTGSDGYTF. The CDR3 DNA sequence: TGTGCCAGTACAGGGTCCGATGGCTACACCTTC. The entire variable domain, with the rest obtained from reference TRBV19 and TRBJ1-2, is as follows: DGGITQSPKYLFRKEGQNVTLSCEQNLNHDAMYWYRQDPGQGLRLIYYSQIVNDFQKGDIAEGYSVSREKKESFPLTVTSAQKNPTAFYLCASTGSDGYTFGSGTRLTVV.